Listed below are T cell receptor beta chains from one sample, sequenced in a study of cytomegalovirus exposure and HLA in healthy donors. Generated by immunoSEQ multiplex PCR, the TCRdb table keeps only in-frame clones and is missing some. Altogether 180,000 or so clones are present, 76% being singletons, with the ten largest covering around 1.6%. The sequenced sample was PBMCs. The receptors were gathered from a man aged 18 to 29 in good health and CMV-seronegative. The CDR3 runs from the conserved cysteine through the conserved F or W. The order of the fields is V gene, clone size, J gene, CDR3 protein. Rows may omit the clone size; those that give it use once, few, many or a size class.

TRBV6-1	NA	TRBJ2-7	CASSEAGADYEQYF
TRBV5-1	NA	TRBJ1-1	CASSLDQSYTEAFF
TRBV7-7	NA	TRBJ1-2	CAHPLEGQADRGEWDYGYTF
TRBV15	NA	TRBJ1-4	CATSSWVGPGSSNEKLFF
TRBV7-9	NA	TRBJ2-7	CASSFAGLASYEQYF
TRBV28	NA	TRBJ2-3	CASSLPWGATDTQYF
TRBV5-1	NA	TRBJ1-1	CASSIDSNTEAFF
TRBV30	NA	TRBJ2-7	CAWSDWTGNYEQYF
TRBV6-1	NA	TRBJ2-1	CASSDLRTGHEQFF
TRBV5-1	NA	TRBJ2-5	CASSYQGSQETQYF
TRBV10-1	NA	TRBJ2-1	CASSESQTSGPYNEQFF
TRBV13	NA	TRBJ2-1	CASSLLGQGGEQFF
TRBV10-3	once	TRBJ2-7	CAISELLAGDISYEQYF
TRBV15	few	TRBJ2-1	CATSGKDRGIRNEQFF
TRBV18	NA	TRBJ1-6	CASSPKWTGESNNSPLHF
TRBV7-3	NA	TRBJ1-3	CASSLYGSSGNTIYF
TRBV25-1	few	TRBJ1-1	CGDRGWFTEAFF
TRBV9	NA	TRBJ2-1	CASSAREGRGGRSYNEQFF
TRBV28	NA	TRBJ1-2	CATQRQKVGYGYTF
TRBV6-5	few	TRBJ1-2	CASSYTRGSYGYTF
TRBV9	NA	TRBJ1-6	CASSVGAGTANSPLHF
TRBV28	NA	TRBJ2-2	CATLPGLAGHKDTGELFF
TRBV2	few	TRBJ1-3	CASTGQGEGNTIYF
TRBV5-6	NA	TRBJ1-2	CASSLATGVEVFHGYTF
TRBV30	NA	TRBJ2-3	CAWSVGADTQYF
TRBV18	NA	TRBJ2-1	CASSPTGNEQFF
TRBV1	NA	TRBJ2-6	CTSSQDRGVPGANVLTF
TRBV19	few	TRBJ1-1	CASSTAGTGRTEAFF
TRBV7-9	NA	TRBJ2-3	CASSPKKLAGAPDTQYF
TRBV19	NA	TRBJ1-1	CASDGSLGSPGTEAFF
TRBV4-1	NA	TRBJ1-2	CASSQGLQPNYGYTF
TRBV5-6	NA	TRBJ1-4	CASSLDTDEKLFF
TRBV11-3	NA	TRBJ1-1	CASSTPDNLNTEAFF
TRBV11-3	NA	TRBJ2-1	CASSLRTSGRNEQFF
TRBV10-1	NA	TRBJ2-3	CASSVGQERTDTQYF
TRBV28	once	TRBJ2-5	CASSPRRVRETQYF
TRBV6-1	NA	TRBJ1-3	CASSLRGPGNTIYF
TRBV5-6	once	TRBJ1-3	CASSYNRGYTIYF
TRBV12-5	few	TRBJ1-1	CASQGLTNTEAFF
TRBV7-2	NA	TRBJ2-5	CASSRYREETQYF
TRBV30	NA	TRBJ1-1	CAWSVGTSNTEAFF
TRBV5-4	NA	TRBJ1-4	CASSGGRGIEEKLFF
TRBV7-2	NA	TRBJ2-3	CASTLYGDTQYF
TRBV2	NA	TRBJ1-6	CASRAGTGNSPLHF
TRBV5-1	NA	TRBJ2-3	CASSPEASGVTDTQYF
TRBV7-7	once	TRBJ2-1	CASSLDGTAYNEQFF
TRBV29-1	NA	TRBJ2-7	CSVEGGAQSYEQYF
TRBV2	NA	TRBJ1-2	CASGQGAWTF
TRBV19	few	TRBJ1-5	CASSRQGSNQPQHF
TRBV6-1	few	TRBJ2-1	CASTSQRGGGEQFF
TRBV9	once	TRBJ1-6	CASSPGQYYSPLHF
TRBV6-1	few	NA	CASRVDSSYEQYF
TRBV7-9	NA	TRBJ2-1	CASSNRVPYNEQFF
TRBV10-1	NA	TRBJ1-1	CASSDEVNTEAFF